Each of the 13 T cell receptor beta chains below was sequenced from the same sample in a study of identifying expanded T cells in peripheral blood. Sequencing was performed with immunoSEQ multiplex PCR; in TCRdb, only in-frame clones are kept and a portion is missing. The table records approximately 120,000 clones, 88% of them present only once. Sequencing was carried out using blood. The receptors come from a person between 18 and 75 years old in good health.

This chain joins TRBV5-1 and TRBJ1-1, with 10 bases fitting TRBD1. From germline, CDR1 is SGHRS and CDR2 YFSETQ. This CDR3 has 16 amino acids. The junction had 5 bases not matched to a gene; V was cut back by 2 bases and J by 1 base. CDR3 bases: TGCGCCAGCAGCTTAAGGACAGGGGGGGCGAACACTGAAGCTTTCTTT. Translated, it gives CASSLRTGGANTEAFF.

The chain couples TRBV4-3 to TRBJ2-7; the match to TRBD2 covers 12 bases. J was trimmed by 2 bases and V by 1 base; bases with no gene match: 9. This CDR3 has 18 residues. CDR1 is LGHNA and CDR2 is YSLEER in the germline V gene. CDR3 residues: CASSQAYGTSGPTYEQYF. The CDR3 DNA reads as TGCGCCAGCAGCCAAGCATACGGGACTAGCGGGCCAACCTACGAGCAGTACTTC.

The chain combines TRBV6-5 with TRBJ1-2; D unclear. CDR1 and CDR2 from the germline V gene are MNHEY and SVGAGI. V was pared by 2 bases and J by 5 bases, with 15 bases between. The CDR3 spans 15 residues. The CDR3 coding sequence is TGTGCCAGCAGTTACCGGACCGAGGTCTCGTATGGCTACACCTTC. This sequence encodes CASSYRTEVSYGYTF.

The chain recombines TRBV28 with TRBJ1-5, with unresolved D. This CDR3 comprises 15 residues. The V and J ends lost 7 bases and 7 bases respectively, with 20 bases between them. Germline V gene lookup returns CDR1 MDHEN and CDR2 SYDVKM. The CDR3 sequence: CASTPINSLRQPQHF. The DNA of the CDR3 is TGTGCCAGCACCCCCATCAATTCGTTGAGACAGCCCCAGCATTTT.

The chain employs TRBV5-1 and TRBJ1-2; D perhaps matches TRBD1 (6 bases). Germline-derived CDR1 and CDR2 are SGHRS and YFSETQ. The CDR3 spans 14 residues. Trimming cost V 5 bases and J 8 bases, with 19 bases left between them. The CDR3 loop is CASSQGTGSVGYTF. The DNA for the CDR3 is TGCGCCAGCAGTCAGGGGACTGGCTCTGTCGGCTACACCTTC.

This clone has more than one count but fewer than ten. The chain couples TRBV25-1 to TRBJ2-4, with a weak D call TRBD2 (7 bases). Trimming removed 1 base from V and 13 bases from J, with 11 bases in between. Germline assignment: CDR1 MGHDK and CDR2 SYGVNS. CDR3 length: 12 residues. Here the CDR3 DNA reads TGTGCCAGCAGTGAATTGGGGGGGGCCCAGTACTTC. Amino acids: CASSELGGAQYF.

DNA of the CDR3: TGTGCCAGCAGTTGGAGGGGAGGCACTGAAGCTTTCTTT. This codes for CASSWRGGTEAFF. The chain recombines TRBV28 with TRBJ1-1; tentatively, D is TRBD1 (5 bases). From germline, CDR1 is MDHEN and CDR2 SYDVKM. The CDR3 is made up of 13 amino acids. The V and J ends lost 4 bases and 4 bases respectively, with 10 bases between them.

The chain links TRBV18 to TRBJ1-4; D not resolved. CDR1 is KGHSH and CDR2 is LQKENI in the germline V gene. The CDR3 is made up of 14 amino acids. The V and J ends lost 2 bases and 8 bases respectively, with 12 bases between them. The CDR3 sequence is CASSPDNSREKLFF. The CDR3 DNA is TGTGCCAGCTCACCAGACAATTCTCGGGAAAAACTGTTTTTT.

The chain joins TRBV5-1 to TRBJ2-2; D call uncertain. V was cut by 0 bases and J by 2 bases, with 8 bases left in between. The length of the CDR3 is 15 residues. Germline V lookup: CDR1 SGHRS, CDR2 YFSETQ. This CDR3 reads CASSLGSGNTGELFF. The CDR3 nucleotides read TGCGCCAGCAGCTTGGGTTCGGGCAACACCGGGGAGCTGTTTTTT.

The sample holds a few counts of this clone. The J gene is TRBJ1-1, the V gene TRBV19, with D perhaps matching TRBD1 (6 bases). Trimming removed 9 bases from V and 1 base from J, with 15 bases in between. The CDR3 contains 14 residues. Germline loops: CDR1 LNHDA, CDR2 SQIVND (reference sequence). As DNA, the CDR3 is TGTGCCAGCGTACCCGGGACAACGAACACTGAAGCTTTCTTT. Its translation: CASVPGTTNTEAFF.

The chain carries TRBV19 and TRBJ2-7; 9 bases line up with TRBD1. Germline-derived CDR1 and CDR2 are LNHDA and SQIVND (reference sequence). V shed 7 bases and J 7 bases; nucleotides not matched to a gene: 11. The CDR3 has 14 amino acids. The CDR3 bases are TGTGCCAGTAATTTAGGACAGGGGCCGGAAGAGCAGTACTTC. It codes for CASNLGQGPEEQYF.

The genes are TRBV5-4 and TRBJ2-1; 9 nucleotides match TRBD2. The CDR3 is 16 residues long. Trimming removed 2 bases from V and 9 bases from J; junction bases left unmatched: 12. CDR1 and CDR2 from the germline V gene are SGHNT and YYREEE (reference sequence). CDR3 residues: CASSLGGRGGLGEQFF. DNA of the CDR3: TGTGCCAGCAGCTTAGGCGGGAGGGGAGGCCTGGGTGAGCAGTTCTTC. Together with reference TRBV5-4 and TRBJ2-1, the CDR3 gives the full variable domain: ETGVTQSPTHLIKTRGQQVTLRCSSQSGHNTVSWYQQALGQGPQFIFQYYREEENGRGNFPPRFSGLQFPNYSSELNVNALELDDSALYLCASSLGGRGGLGEQFFGPGTRLTVL.

V is TRBV5-6 and J is TRBJ1-2; D not resolved. This CDR3 spans 17 amino acids. V was cut by 5 bases and J by 4 bases, with 24 bases left in between. Germline CDR1 reads SGHDT; CDR2 reads YYEEEE. The CDR3 DNA is TGTGCCAGCAGGGGAACGACTCTGGGTTCGCGGAGCTATGGCTACACCTTC. Residues: CASRGTTLGSRSYGYTF.